The clone carrying this T cell receptor (beta chain) appeared once. As yet, its antigen is unknown. Here immunoSEQ multiplex PCR was the method, and the copy in TCRdb shows in-frame clones only, minus some. The table records some 100,000 clones, around 88% of them present only once. The validation cohort, a group of over a hundred subjects, included the donors and was separate from the approximately 700-subject first cohort. This sample is drawn from a study of cytomegalovirus exposure and HLA in healthy donors. Regarding the study as a whole: Reports indicated that the classifier achieved high specificity and sensitivity in diagnosing cytomegalovirus status. The authors enumerated 150 to 200 TCR beta chains as linked to cytomegalovirus. The majority of TCR sequences were rare, yet some public TCRs appeared in many donors.

From germline, CDR1 is ENHRY and CDR2 SYGVKD. The CDR3 length is 17 residues. V trimming: 0 bases; J trimming: 5 bases; junction bases outside the gene matches: 9. The chain combines TRBV10-3 with TRBJ2-7; 11 positions agree with TRBD1. The sequenced material came from PBMCs. This receptor was taken from a young man in good health and CMV-seronegative. The CDR3 protein is CAISESISGTGGNEQYF. For the CDR3, the DNA is TGTGCCATCAGTGAGTCGATTTCCGGGACAGGGGGAAACGAGCAGTACTTC.